This T cell receptor (beta chain) comes out of a study of shared clonotypes between healthy human individuals. Positive CCR7 selection of CD45RO-negative cells yielded the naive CD8 cells, and terminally differentiated effector memory CD45RA+ cells were excluded. There were only Caucasian adults among the donors, and all lived in Nashville, Tennessee. This table comes from immunoSEQ multiplex PCR, and its TCRdb copy is limited to in-frame clones, with some not included. This sample has hundreds of thousands of clones, with about 95% found just once. V dropped 2 bases and J dropped 0 bases, with 13 bases sitting between them. This CDR3 region has 16 residues. Per the germline V gene, CDR1 is SGHTA and CDR2 is FQGNSA.

Input material: naive CD8+ T cells sorted from blood. This receptor was taken from a woman in her twenties or thirties in good health. This chain connects TRBV7-2 to TRBJ1-1; D is perhaps TRBD1 (5 bases). Here the CDR3 reads CASSLRRAIMNTEAFF. DNA for the CDR3: TGTGCCAGCAGCTTACGCAGGGCGATCATGAACACTGAAGCTTTCTTT.